This T cell receptor beta chain was identified in a study of memory CD4+ T cells and cytomegalovirus serostatus. Study details: Donors were healthy Belgian adults, fewer than ten CMV seropositive and roughly 25 seronegative.

Original processing notes: After removing out-of-frame reads, around 2.2 million distinct TCRbeta sequences remained. This table comes from immunoSEQ multiplex PCR, and its TCRdb copy is limited to in-frame clones, with some not included. V and J calls and clone size come straight from that table; D and trimming were deduced from the DNA. The repertoire holds tens of thousands of clones, under 90% seen once, with roughly 0.6% in the top ten. Germline V gene data show CDR1 as LGHNA and CDR2 as YSLEER. J was trimmed by 0 bases and V by 3 bases; bases with no gene match: 0. The CDR3 totals 15 residues. The sort gate was single viable CD3+CD4+CD8-CD45RO+ cells for memory CD4+ T cells. Serum IgG to CMV pp150, pp28, p38 and p52 defined serostatus. CD4+ T cells were isolated by positive magnetic selection.

The chain is built from TRBV4-3 and TRBJ1-4, with 8 bases that match TRBD1. The sample taken for sequencing was memory CD4+ T cells from blood. This TCR came from an adult in good health and CMV-seronegative. The CDR3 loop is CASSQGQATNEKLFF. Here the CDR3 DNA reads TGCGCCAGCAGCCAGGGACAGGCAACTAATGAAAAACTGTTTTTT.